The 29 T cell receptor beta chains reported below all come from one sample, sequenced in a study of blood T cell repertoires in COVID-19. Produced via immunoSEQ multiplex PCR; TCRdb's table is partial and in-frame only. The sample has about 94,000 clones, about 80% seen once. The specimen sequenced was peripheral blood. The receptors were sampled from a woman at least 80 years old with acute or convalescent COVID-19.

V gene TRBV4-2 combines with J gene TRBJ2-1; 12 bases line up with TRBD2. Germline loops: CDR1 LGHNA, CDR2 YNFKEQ. V lost 5 bases and J lost 7; bases outside the gene matches: 9. This CDR3 contains 16 residues. CDR3 coding DNA: TGTGCCAGCAGCGAGTCTAGCGGGAGGGACTGGAATGAGCAGTTCTTC. It codes for CASSESSGRDWNEQFF.

The chain carries TRBV5-4 and TRBJ2-3; no clear D. V gave up 6 bases and J gave up 2 bases, with 10 bases separating them. In germline, CDR1 is SGHNT, CDR2 YYREEE (reference sequence). This CDR3 has 13 residues. The CDR3 loop is CASKALNTDTQYF. The DNA of the CDR3 is TGTGCCAGCAAAGCCTTAAACACAGATACGCAGTATTTT.

The genes are TRBV5-1 and TRBJ2-7, with TRBD1 matching over 9 bases. CDR1 is SGHRS, CDR2 YFSETQ, per germline. V gave up 2 bases and J gave up 7 bases; unmatched junction bases: 10. This CDR3 region has 15 residues. The CDR3 DNA is TGCGCCAGCAGCTTAACAACAGGGGGCCTGGGAGAGCAGTACTTC. Translation: CASSLTTGGLGEQYF. The full variable domain, its missing parts supplied by reference TRBV5-1 and TRBJ2-7, is KAGVTQTPRYLIKTRGQQVTLSCSPISGHRSVSWYQQTPGQGLQFLFEYFSETQRNKGNFPGRFSGRQFSNSRSEMNVSTLELGDSALYLCASSLTTGGLGEQYFGPGTRLTVT.

The chain joins TRBV5-4 to TRBJ1-1, with D uncertain. The germline V gene has CDR1 SGHNT and CDR2 YYREEE (reference sequence). This CDR3 is built from 14 residues. V dropped 2 bases and J dropped 4 bases, with 12 bases sitting between them. This chain's CDR3 is CASSFQLQVTEAFF. The CDR3 bases are TGTGCCAGCAGCTTTCAGTTACAAGTCACTGAAGCTTTCTTT.

The J gene is TRBJ1-5, the V gene TRBV2, with D maybe TRBD1 (5 bases). The germline V gene encodes CDR1 SNHLY and CDR2 FYNNEI. This CDR3 is 15 amino acids long. Trimming took 5 bases from V and 2 from J, leaving 13 bases between them. The CDR3 spells CASSSSGGRNQPQHF. The CDR3 coding sequence is TGTGCCAGCAGTTCCTCCGGGGGACGCAATCAGCCCCAGCATTTT.

J is TRBJ2-3 and V is TRBV5-1; no reliable D call. V lost 4 bases and J 3 bases, leaving 18 bases between the germline ends. The CDR3 totals 16 residues. CDR1 is SGHRS, CDR2 YFSETQ, per germline. The CDR3 bases are TGCGCCAGCAGCCCCGGCGGAACACAACGAACAGATACGCAGTATTTT. Encoded protein: CASSPGGTQRTDTQYF.

The chain recombines TRBV19 with TRBJ1-1; D ambiguous. Germline V gene sequence: CDR1 LNHDA, CDR2 SQIVND (reference sequence). The CDR3 sequence is 12 residues long. V lost 5 bases and J 4 bases, leaving 8 bases between the germline ends. The CDR3 DNA sequence: TGTGCCAGTAGTGACTACGGCACTGAAGCTTTCTTT. Amino acids: CASSDYGTEAFF.

V usage is TRBV2 and J usage is TRBJ2-1; perhaps TRBD2 as D (6 bases). Per germline, CDR1 SNHLY and CDR2 FYNNEI. The V end lost 7 bases, the J end lost 6 bases, and 19 bases lay between the germline ends. The CDR3 runs 15 residues. In DNA form, the CDR3 reads TGTGCCAGCACCTGGGACTCCTCAACCGGCAATGAGCAGTTCTTC. It is translated as CASTWDSSTGNEQFF.

The chain carries TRBV4-2 and TRBJ2-5; 7 positions agree with TRBD2. The CDR3 totals 15 residues. Germline loops: CDR1 LGHNA, CDR2 YNFKEQ. V dropped 5 bases and J dropped 0; count of bases not matched to a gene: 6. The CDR3 nucleotides are TGTGCCAGCAGCTTTACGGCGGGGGACCAAGAGACCCAGTACTTC. This encodes CASSFTAGDQETQYF.

This clone was counted only a few times. The chain has TRBV20-1 and TRBJ2-1; 11 bases fit TRBD1. This CDR3 is 14 amino acids long. Germline V CDR1 and CDR2: DFQATT, SNEGSKA (reference sequence). Trimming cost V 6 bases and J 5 bases; bases outside gene matches: 6. The CDR3 loop is CSASRGQGDNEQFF. The CDR3 DNA follows: TGCAGTGCAAGTAGGGGACAGGGGGACAATGAGCAGTTCTTC.

The chain has TRBV5-1 and TRBJ2-3; no clear D gene. This CDR3 spans 13 amino acids. The V end lost 6 bases, the J end lost 2 bases, and 10 bases lay between the germline ends. In germline, CDR1 is SGHRS, CDR2 YFSETQ. Here the CDR3 DNA reads TGCGCCAGCACCCCCCAGGCCACAGATACGCAGTATTTT. Translation: CASTPQATDTQYF.

The chain combines TRBV6-5 with TRBJ1-4; TRBD1 agrees at 7 bases. The CDR3 loop spans 15 amino acids. CDR1 is MNHEY and CDR2 is SVGAGI in the germline V gene. J gave up 4 bases and V 6 bases, and 8 bases lay outside the gene matches. As DNA, the CDR3 is TGTGCCAGCAGGACAGGGTGGGAGGTTAATGAAAAACTGTTTTTT. It encodes CASRTGWEVNEKLFF.

The chain carries TRBV7-2 and TRBJ2-6, with a weak D call TRBD1 (6 bases). CDR3 size: 13 residues. V shed 6 bases and J shed 11 bases, with 14 bases lying between them. Looked up from germline, CDR1 is SGHTA and CDR2 is FQGNSA. CDR3 sequence (DNA): TGTGCCAGCAGTTGGGACACCCCAGACGTCCTGACTTTC. Translating it yields CASSWDTPDVLTF.

V gene TRBV5-1 combines with J gene TRBJ1-4; 7 bases line up with TRBD1. This CDR3 has 14 amino acids. Germline V gives CDR1 SGHRS, CDR2 YFSETQ. The V and J ends lost 4 bases and 8 bases, in that order; junction bases with no gene match: 8. The CDR3 DNA is TGCGCCAGCAGCCGCGGAGGGGGCAGGGAAAAACTGTTTTTT. Its protein product is CASSRGGGREKLFF.

The J gene is TRBJ2-1, the V gene TRBV4-1; TRBD2 agrees at 10 bases. The trim removed 3 bases at V and 4 bases at J, leaving 6 bases unmatched. Germline CDR1 and CDR2: MGHRA and YSYEKL. This CDR3 has 16 residues. In DNA form, the CDR3 reads TGCGCCAGCAGCCAGCAACTAGCGGGGAATTACAATGAGCAGTTCTTC. As protein: CASSQQLAGNYNEQFF.

The rearrangement uses TRBV19 and TRBJ2-7; 9 bases fit TRBD1. With 3 bases clipped from V and 6 bases from J, the junction kept 9 bases outside the gene matches. This CDR3 has 15 amino acids. Per germline, CDR1 LNHDA and CDR2 SQIVND (reference sequence). The CDR3 DNA reads TGTGCCAGTAGTATTCGGGACAGGGCAGGAGGCGAGCAGTACTTC. Encoded protein: CASSIRDRAGGEQYF.

The chain carries TRBV5-1 and TRBJ1-4; 7 positions agree with TRBD1. V trimming: 3 bases; J trimming: 8 bases; junction bases outside the gene matches: 10. The CDR3 spans 15 residues. Germline assignment: CDR1 SGHRS and CDR2 YFSETQ. Written as DNA, the CDR3 is TGCGCCAGCAGCTCTCTACCGACAGGGATCGAAAAACTGTTTTTT. Amino acids: CASSSLPTGIEKLFF.

The chain recombines TRBV2 with TRBJ2-7; tentatively, D is TRBD1 (6 bases). This CDR3 has 13 amino acids. V was shortened by 6 bases and J by 6 bases, with 15 bases between the two germline ends. Germline V lookup: CDR1 SNHLY, CDR2 FYNNEI. CDR3 loop: CASSAMGRGEQYF. In nucleotides, the CDR3 is TGTGCCAGCAGCGCTATGGGCAGGGGCGAGCAGTACTTC.

The gene calls are TRBV18 and TRBJ1-3; 7 bases agree with TRBD1. J lost 4 bases, V lost 1 base, and 10 bases had no gene match. Germline assignment: CDR1 KGHSH and CDR2 LQKENI. The CDR3 runs 17 residues. CDR3 protein: CASSPRGQHTGGNTIYF. CDR3 DNA: TGTGCCAGCTCACCACGGGGACAGCACACGGGGGGAAACACCATATATTTT.

This chain joins TRBV19 and TRBJ2-4; D is perhaps TRBD1 (7 bases). The CDR3 spans 15 residues. The V gene's germline CDR1 is LNHDA and CDR2 SQIVND (reference sequence). V was cut by 4 bases and J by 3 bases, with 13 bases left in between. In nucleotides, the CDR3 is TGTGCCAGTAGTAGCGGGCAGGGGGGCAAAAACATTCAGTACTTC. It translates to CASSSGQGGKNIQYF.

The chain recombines TRBV11-2 with TRBJ2-1, with D unclear. Germline-derived CDR1 and CDR2 are SGHAT and FQNNGV. Trimming cost V 0 bases and J 2 bases, with 8 bases left between them. CDR3 length equals 15 residues. As DNA, the CDR3 is TGTGCCAGCAGCTTAGAAATTAGTCCCTACAATGAGCAGTTCTTC. This gives the protein CASSLEISPYNEQFF.

The CDR3 nucleotides are TGTGCCAGCACGCTTATGGCCGGGACTCAAGAGACCCAGTACTTC. It specifies CASTLMAGTQETQYF. The V gene is TRBV2, the J gene TRBJ2-5; possibly TRBD2 for D (6 bases). V was trimmed by 7 bases and J by 2 bases, leaving 17 bases between them. Germline V lookup: CDR1 SNHLY, CDR2 FYNNEI. The CDR3 sequence is 15 residues long.

The genes are TRBV10-3 and TRBJ2-5; TRBD2 matches 7 bases. The length of the CDR3 is 11 residues. Trimming removed 8 bases from V and 4 bases from J; junction bases left unmatched: 1. Germline V lookup: CDR1 ENHRY, CDR2 SYGVKD. The CDR3 reads CAIGGGETQYF. The CDR3 DNA follows: TGTGCCATCGGGGGGGGAGAGACCCAGTACTTC.

The chain combines TRBV3-1 (or the pseudogene TRBV3-2) with TRBJ2-7; 10 nucleotides match TRBD2. The CDR3 is 16 residues long. Per the germline V gene, CDR1 is LGHDT and CDR2 is YNNKEL (reference sequence). With 2 bases clipped from V and 0 bases from J, the junction kept 4 bases outside the gene matches. Written as DNA, the CDR3 is TGTGCCAGCAGCCAATTTCCTAGCGGGAGCTCCTACGAGCAGTACTTC. It specifies CASSQFPSGSSYEQYF.

The chain carries TRBV30 and TRBJ2-3, with TRBD2 identical over 7 bases. The ends lost 3 bases at V and 1 base at J; junction bases unmatched: 1. From germline, CDR1 is GTSNPN and CDR2 SVGIG (reference sequence). There are 13 residues in the CDR3. Written as DNA, the CDR3 is TGTGCCTGGAGGCTAGCGGGCACAGATACGCAGTATTTT. Its translation is CAWRLAGTDTQYF. The complete variable domain, with remaining parts taken from reference TRBV30 and TRBJ2-3, reads SQTIHQWPATLVQPVGSPLSLECTVEGTSNPNLYWYRQAAGRGLQLLFYSVGIGQISSEVPQNLSASRPQDRQFILSSKKLLLSDSGFYLCAWRLAGTDTQYFGPGTRLTVL.

This clone occurred once. J is TRBJ1-3 and V is TRBV15; D not resolved. The ends were cut back, 1 base at V and 2 bases at J, with 9 bases in the middle. The V gene's germline CDR1 is LNHNV and CDR2 YYDKDF (reference sequence). The CDR3 loop spans 15 amino acids. The CDR3: CATSRVPNPGNTIYF. DNA of the CDR3: TGTGCCACCAGCAGAGTTCCAAATCCTGGAAACACCATATATTTT. Full variable domain (outside the CDR3, taken from reference TRBV15 and TRBJ1-3): DAMVIQNPRYQVTQFGKPVTLSCSQTLNHNVMYWYQQKSSQAPKLLFHYYDKDFNNEADTPDNFQSRRPNTSFCFLDIRSPGLGDTAMYLCATSRVPNPGNTIYFGEGSWLTVV.

The chain is built from TRBV4-1 and TRBJ1-3; TRBD1 might be the D (6 bases). Trimming removed 2 bases at V and 2 bases at J, with 10 bases between. Germline-derived CDR1 and CDR2 are MGHRA and YSYEKL. The CDR3 spans 15 residues. CDR3 sequence (DNA): TGCGCCAGCAGCCAAATTGGGGGCCCTGGAAACACCATATATTTT. Translated, it gives CASSQIGGPGNTIYF.

In this sample, this clone turned up a few times. The chain uses TRBV14 and TRBJ2-1; D not resolved. V gave up 3 bases and J gave up 8 bases, with 8 bases separating them. The CDR3 length is 12 residues. The germline V gene encodes CDR1 SGHDN and CDR2 FVKESK. As DNA, the CDR3 is TGTGCCAGCAGCCAGGGCATTTATGAGCAGTTCTTC. This gives the protein CASSQGIYEQFF.

There are a few counts of this clone. The V and J genes are TRBV6-1 and TRBJ2-2, with 9 bases identical to TRBD2. The CDR3 consists of 16 residues. The V segment lost 1 base and the J segment 7 bases; nucleotides outside the gene matches: 7. Germline V lookup: CDR1 MNHNS, CDR2 SASEGT. CDR3 region: CASSEVAGGFGGELFF. The CDR3 region has the DNA TGTGCCAGCAGTGAAGTGGCGGGAGGGTTCGGCGGGGAGCTGTTTTTT.